This is a list of T cell receptor beta chains from one sample in a study of cytomegalovirus exposure and HLA in healthy donors. Sequencing used immunoSEQ multiplex PCR; TCRdb keeps in-frame clones, though not all of them. The table lists more than 90,000 clones, around 79% of them singletons. The sequenced sample consisted of PBMCs. The receptor source for this set is a woman aged 40-49 years in good health and CMV-seronegative. The CDR3 runs from the conserved cysteine through the conserved F or W. A D gene is named only where the DNA matches it firmly. The listing skips clone size in some rows; elsewhere it reads once, few, many or a size class.

>TRBV5-1|-|TRBJ2-1|-
TGCGCCAGCAGCTTGGAGACGGGAGCAATGAATGAGCAGTTCTTC
CASSLETGAMNEQFF
>TRBV6-4|TRBD2|TRBJ2-1|-
TGTGCCAGCAGTGAGGGTTTACCGGGACTAGCGGGCAACAATGAGCAGTTCTTC
CASSEGLPGLAGNNEQFF
>TRBV7-3|TRBD2|TRBJ2-2|once
TGTGCCAGCAGGAGTAGCGGGGGGACCACCGGGGAGCTGTTTTTT
CASRSSGGTTGELFF
>TRBV5-1|-|TRBJ1-2|-
TGCGCCAGCAGCTTGGGACACCCTAACTATGGCTACACCTTC
CASSLGHPNYGYTF
>TRBV6-4|-|TRBJ2-1|-
TGTGCCAGCAGTGACTCGAGAAATGAGCAGTTCTTC
CASSDSRNEQFF
>TRBV5-1|TRBD1|TRBJ2-4|-
TGCGCCAGCAGTTCTACGGGACAGGGGGCGCCCATTCAGTACTTC
CASSSTGQGAPIQYF
>TRBV5-1|TRBD2|TRBJ2-5|-
TGCGCCAGCAGCGCACGGGCTAGCGGGGGGGAAGAGACCCAGTACTTC
CASSARASGGEETQYF
>TRBV5-1|-|TRBJ1-1|few
TGCGCCAGCAGCTTGCTCCGGGACACTGAAGCTTTCTTT
CASSLLRDTEAFF
>TRBV5-1|-|TRBJ1-6|once
TGCGCCAGCAGCGTAGACCGGGACACCTCAAATTCACCCCTCCACTTT
CASSVDRDTSNSPLHF
>TRBV30|TRBD1|TRBJ1-2|-
TGTGCCCGAACTACCGACAGGGATGGCTATGGCTACACCTTC
CARTTDRDGYGYTF
>TRBV2|-|TRBJ2-7|-
TGTGCCAGCAGCGCCGTGGTTGGAGACTACGAGCAGTACTTC
CASSAVVGDYEQYF
>TRBV12-5|TRBD1|TRBJ2-2|-
TGTGCTAGTGGTTTGGTGACAGGGAGCACCGGGGAGCTGTTTTTT
CASGLVTGSTGELFF
>TRBV7-9|-|TRBJ1-1|-
TGTGCCAGCAGCCCAACGCAGGGGAGTGAAGCTTTCTTT
CASSPTQGSEAFF
>TRBV2|TRBD1|TRBJ1-2|-
TGTGCCAGCAGTGAAGACTCAGGGGGTGGCTACACCTTC
CASSEDSGGGYTF
>TRBV18|TRBD1|TRBJ2-7|-
TGTGCCAGCTCACCCCTTACCGGGACAGGAGCGCTCGAGCAGTACTTC
CASSPLTGTGALEQYF
>TRBV7-9|-|TRBJ2-2|-
TGTGCCAGCAGCCCGGGGGTAACCGGGGAGCTGTTTTTT
CASSPGVTGELFF
>TRBV19|TRBD1|TRBJ1-4|-
TGTGCCAGTAGTGCCTTGACAGGGGGCAATGAAAAACTGTTTTTT
CASSALTGGNEKLFF
>TRBV19|-|TRBJ2-1|-
TGTGCCAGTAGTTGGGCAGGGGGGAATGAGCAGTTCTTC
CASSWAGGNEQFF
>TRBV15|-|TRBJ2-5|-
TGTGCCACCAGCCAGGGCGGCTTCGAAGAGACCCAGTACTTC
CATSQGGFEETQYF
>TRBV2|-|TRBJ1-6|-
TGTGCCAGCAGACCCAGGGTTGTAAGGAATTCACCCCTCCACTTT
CASRPRVVRNSPLHF
>TRBV7-9|-|TRBJ2-7|-
TGTGCCAGCAGCTTAGCGGGGCCCTCCTACGAGCAGTACTTC
CASSLAGPSYEQYF
>TRBV19|TRBD1|TRBJ1-2|-
TGTGCCAGCCTCGACAGGGTAGGCCATGGCTACACCTTC
CASLDRVGHGYTF
>TRBV7-8|TRBD1|TRBJ1-1|-
TGTGCCAGCAGCTTTAACAGGGGTTGGAACACTGAAGCTTTCTTT
CASSFNRGWNTEAFF
>TRBV7-9|-|TRBJ2-7|-
TGTGCCAGCAGCTTCCCGGGACTTAGCTCCTACGAGCAGTACTTC
CASSFPGLSSYEQYF
>TRBV5-4|-|TRBJ1-2|-
TGTGCCAGCAGCTTGGGCACCCAGGTTTATGGCTACACCTTC
CASSLGTQVYGYTF
>TRBV6-1|-|TRBJ2-5|-
TGTGCCAGCAGTGAAGTTCCCCGGGAGACCCAGTACTTC
CASSEVPRETQYF
>TRBV30|TRBD1|TRBJ2-6|few
TGTGCCTGGAGTTTTGGGACAGGGGACTGGCCTGGGGCCAACGTCCTGACTTTC
CAWSFGTGDWPGANVLTF
>TRBV19|TRBD1|TRBJ1-1|-
TGTGCCAGTAACCCGACAGGGGGCAACACTGAAGCTTTCTTT
CASNPTGGNTEAFF
>TRBV18|-|TRBJ1-5|-
TGTGCCAGCTCACCATCGGGTAGCAATCAGCCCCAGCATTTT
CASSPSGSNQPQHF